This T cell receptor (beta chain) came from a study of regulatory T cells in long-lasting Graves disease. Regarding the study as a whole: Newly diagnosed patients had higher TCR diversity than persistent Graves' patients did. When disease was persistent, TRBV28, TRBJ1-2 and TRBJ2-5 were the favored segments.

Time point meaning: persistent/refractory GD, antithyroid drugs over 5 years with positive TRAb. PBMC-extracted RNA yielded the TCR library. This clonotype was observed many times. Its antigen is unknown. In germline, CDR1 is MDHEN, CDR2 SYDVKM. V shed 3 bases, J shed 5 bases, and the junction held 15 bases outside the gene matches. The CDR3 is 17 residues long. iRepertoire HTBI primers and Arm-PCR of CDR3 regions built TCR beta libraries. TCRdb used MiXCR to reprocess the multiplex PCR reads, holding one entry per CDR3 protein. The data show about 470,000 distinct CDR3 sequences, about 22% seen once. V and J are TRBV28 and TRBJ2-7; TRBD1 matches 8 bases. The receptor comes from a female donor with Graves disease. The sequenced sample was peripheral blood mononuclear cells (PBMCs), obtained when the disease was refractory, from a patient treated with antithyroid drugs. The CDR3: CASSLDNRRQGSHEQYF. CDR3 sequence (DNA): TGTGCCAGCAGTTTGGATAACCGGAGACAGGGGTCCCACGAGCAGTACTTC. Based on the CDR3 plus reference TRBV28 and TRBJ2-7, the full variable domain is DVKVTQSSRYLVKRTGEKVFLECVQDMDHENMFWYRQDPGLGLRLIYFSYDVKMKEKGDIPEGYSVSREKKERFSLILESASTNQTSMYLCASSLDNRRQGSHEQYFGPGTRLTVT.